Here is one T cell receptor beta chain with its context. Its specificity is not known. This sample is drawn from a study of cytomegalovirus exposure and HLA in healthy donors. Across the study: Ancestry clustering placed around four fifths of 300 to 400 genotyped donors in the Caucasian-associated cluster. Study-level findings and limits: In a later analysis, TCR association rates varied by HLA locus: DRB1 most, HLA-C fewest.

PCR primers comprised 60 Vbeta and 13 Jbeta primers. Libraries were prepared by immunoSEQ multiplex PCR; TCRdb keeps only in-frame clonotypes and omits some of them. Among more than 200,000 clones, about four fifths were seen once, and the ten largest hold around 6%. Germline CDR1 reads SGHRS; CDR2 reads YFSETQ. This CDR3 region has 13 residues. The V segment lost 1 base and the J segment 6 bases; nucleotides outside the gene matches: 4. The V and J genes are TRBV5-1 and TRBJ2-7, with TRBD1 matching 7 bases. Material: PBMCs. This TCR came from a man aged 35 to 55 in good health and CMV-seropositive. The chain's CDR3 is CASSLTGVSEQYF. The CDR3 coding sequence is TGCGCCAGCAGCTTGACAGGGGTAAGCGAGCAGTACTTC.